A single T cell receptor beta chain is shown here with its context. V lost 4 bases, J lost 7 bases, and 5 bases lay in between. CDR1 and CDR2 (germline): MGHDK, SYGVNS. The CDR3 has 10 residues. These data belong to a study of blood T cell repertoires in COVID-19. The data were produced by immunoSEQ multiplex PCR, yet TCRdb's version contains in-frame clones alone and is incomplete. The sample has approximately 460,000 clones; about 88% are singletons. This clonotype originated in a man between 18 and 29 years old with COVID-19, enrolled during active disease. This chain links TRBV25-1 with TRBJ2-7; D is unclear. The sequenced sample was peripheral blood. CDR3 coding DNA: TGTGCCAGCAGTGGCAGGGAGCAGTACTTC. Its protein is CASSGREQYF.